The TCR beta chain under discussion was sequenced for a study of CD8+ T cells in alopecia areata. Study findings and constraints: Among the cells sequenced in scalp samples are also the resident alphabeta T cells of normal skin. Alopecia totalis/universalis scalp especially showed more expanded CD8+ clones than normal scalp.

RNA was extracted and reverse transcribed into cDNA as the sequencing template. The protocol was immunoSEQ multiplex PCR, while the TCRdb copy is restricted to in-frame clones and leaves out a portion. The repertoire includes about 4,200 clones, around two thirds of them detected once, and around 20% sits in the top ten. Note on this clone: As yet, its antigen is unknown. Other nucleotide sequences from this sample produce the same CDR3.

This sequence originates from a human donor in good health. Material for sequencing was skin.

The CDR3 spells CASSLRPSQGLYGYTF. CDR3 DNA: TGTGCCAGCAGCTTAAGGCCCTCACAGGGGTTGTATGGCTACACCTTC. V is TRBV7-8 and J is TRBJ1-2; TRBD1 aligns across 7 bases. The CDR3 has 16 amino acids. J lost 5 bases, V lost 2 bases, and 11 bases had no gene match. Germline V gives CDR1 SGHVS, CDR2 FQNEAQ. Complete variable domain (other parts from reference TRBV7-8 and TRBJ1-2): GAGVSQSPRYKVAKRGQDVALRCDPISGHVSLFWYQQALGQGPEFLTYFQNEAQLDKSGLPSDRFFAERPEGSVSTLKIQRTQQEDSAVYLCASSLRPSQGLYGYTFGSGTRLTVV.